The 14 T cell receptor beta chains below all came from one sample that was sequenced in a study of blood T cell repertoires in COVID-19. TCRdb's copy holds only in-frame clones and misses some; the assay was immunoSEQ multiplex PCR. This sample has some 240,000 clones, with more than 80% found just once. The specimen was peripheral blood. These receptors came from a woman older than 75 with COVID-19, enrolled during active disease.

The V gene is TRBV2, the J gene TRBJ1-4; 10 nucleotides agree with TRBD1. V was clipped by 4 bases and J by 8 bases; unmatched bases: 7. The germline gives CDR1 SNHLY, CDR2 FYNNEI. There are 15 residues in the CDR3. The CDR3 here is CASSADRGLGEKLFF. CDR3 bases: TGTGCCAGCAGTGCCGACAGGGGGCTGGGAGAAAAACTGTTTTTT. Full variable domain (outside the CDR3, taken from reference TRBV2 and TRBJ1-4): EPEVTQTPSHQVTQMGQEVILRCVPISNHLYFYWYRQILGQKVEFLVSFYNNEISEKSEIFDDQFSVERPDGSNFTLKIRSTKLEDSAMYFCASSADRGLGEKLFFGSGTQLSVL.

This clone was seen a single time. This chain joins TRBV14 and TRBJ2-7; TRBD2 is a possible D gene (5 bases). Germline CDR1 SGHDN, CDR2 FVKESK. The V end was cut by 0 bases, the J end by 7 bases, with 13 bases between. This CDR3 has 14 amino acids. Written as DNA, the CDR3 is TGTGCCAGCAGCCAAGATCTAGCCTCATTGGAGCAGTACTTC. Amino acids: CASSQDLASLEQYF.

The V call is TRBV4-1, the J call TRBJ1-3, with no clear D. Trimming shortened V by 1 base and J by 4 bases, and 17 bases separated the two germline ends. Germline loops: CDR1 MGHRA, CDR2 YSYEKL. The CDR3 loop spans 17 amino acids. CDR3 in amino acids: CASSQGGPTTAGNTIYF. In nucleotides, the CDR3 is TGCGCCAGCAGCCAAGGCGGTCCTACGACGGCAGGAAACACCATATATTTT.

A few counts support this clone. The chain is built from TRBV6-5 and TRBJ2-2; no definite D call. Germline lookup yields CDR1 MNHEY and CDR2 SVGAGI. With 8 bases removed from V and 0 bases from J, the gap between germline ends came to 10 bases. CDR3 size: 14 residues. The CDR3 loop is CASSQIANTGELFF. The DNA for the CDR3 is TGTGCCAGCTCACAGATCGCGAACACCGGGGAGCTGTTTTTT.

V is TRBV7-2 and J is TRBJ2-1; 10 bases are shared with TRBD2. The germline CDR1 and CDR2 sequences are SGHTA and FQGNSA. The CDR3 is 19 amino acids. Unmatched junction bases numbered 8, after V lost 0 bases and J lost 0 bases. CDR3 DNA: TGTGCCAGCAGCTTAGCGTTTGGACTAGCGGCTAGCTCCTACAATGAGCAGTTCTTC. This gives the protein CASSLAFGLAASSYNEQFF. Full variable domain (remainder filled in from reference TRBV7-2 and TRBJ2-1): GAGVSQSPSNKVTEKGKDVELRCDPISGHTALYWYRQSLGQGLEFLIYFQGNSAPDKSGLPSDRFSAERTGGSVSTLTIQRTQQEDSAVYLCASSLAFGLAASSYNEQFFGPGTRLTVL.

This chain links TRBV5-1 with TRBJ1-1, with TRBD1 matching over 8 bases. The germline V gene encodes CDR1 SGHRS and CDR2 YFSETQ. The CDR3 has 14 amino acids. Losses at the gene ends were 2 bases for V and 4 bases for J; bases not matched to a gene: 4. The CDR3 bases are TGCGCCAGCAGCTTTCAGGGGGCGTTCACTGAAGCTTTCTTT. Its translation is CASSFQGAFTEAFF.

With respect to this clone: The sample holds other DNA sequences that translate to the same CDR3. The V gene is TRBV12-3 or TRBV12-4, the J gene TRBJ1-5; the match to TRBD1 covers 7 bases. V gave up 4 bases and J gave up 4 bases; unmatched junction bases: 1. This CDR3 has 13 amino acids. The DNA of the CDR3 is TGTGCCAGCAGTTCACAGGGGAATCAGCCCCAGCATTTT. Protein sequence: CASSSQGNQPQHF.

The table lists this clone with a few counts. The chain joins TRBV2 to TRBJ1-2; D is possibly TRBD1 (5 bases). CDR1 is SNHLY and CDR2 is FYNNEI in the germline V gene. The V and J ends lost 6 bases and 4 bases respectively, with 9 bases between them. This CDR3 spans 12 amino acids. The CDR3 bases are TGTGCCAGCAGGGACGACAGCTATGGCTACACCTTC. Translating it yields CASRDDSYGYTF.

The chain carries TRBV2 and TRBJ1-2; D possibly corresponds to TRBD1 (5 bases). The CDR3 length is 13 residues. The V and J ends lost 5 bases and 2 bases respectively, with 9 bases between them. Germline CDR1 reads SNHLY; CDR2 reads FYNNEI. This chain's CDR3 is CASSLTENYGYTF. DNA for the CDR3: TGTGCCAGCAGTTTGACAGAAAACTATGGCTACACCTTC.

This chain joins TRBV29-1 and TRBJ2-1; TRBD2 matches at 11 bases. The CDR3 has 13 amino acids. Germline loops: CDR1 SQVTM, CDR2 ANQGSEA. V trimming: 2 bases; J trimming: 8 bases; junction bases outside the gene matches: 2. CDR3 sequence reads: CSVELAGGYEQFF. The CDR3 bases are TGCAGCGTTGAACTAGCGGGAGGCTATGAGCAGTTCTTC.

The genes are TRBV30 and TRBJ1-2; TRBD1 might be the D (6 bases). Deletions cut 7 bases from V and 2 bases from J, with 23 bases between. CDR1 GTSNPN and CDR2 SVGIG come from the germline V gene (reference sequence). The CDR3 spans 16 residues. The CDR3 sequence is CASPAGGGLGNYGYTF. Here the CDR3 DNA reads TGTGCCTCCCCGGCCGGGGGGGGGCTCGGGAACTATGGCTACACCTTC.

This chain joins TRBV30 and TRBJ1-5, with D perhaps matching TRBD1 (6 bases). The CDR3 has 15 amino acids. Per germline, CDR1 GTSNPN and CDR2 SVGIG (reference sequence). Trimming left V 5 bases short and J 0 bases short, with 14 bases between. The CDR3 DNA reads as TGTGCCTGGGCCGCAGGGGATTATAGCAATCAGCCCCAGCATTTT. Its translation: CAWAAGDYSNQPQHF.

V and J are TRBV3-1 (or the pseudogene TRBV3-2) and TRBJ1-5; 7 nucleotides match TRBD1. The CDR3 consists of 15 residues. The germline V gene has CDR1 LGHDT and CDR2 YNNKEL (reference sequence). The V segment lost 3 bases and the J segment 6 bases; nucleotides outside the gene matches: 8. Written as DNA, the CDR3 is TGTGCCAGCAGCCACGCGCAGGGGGGAGCTCAGCCCCAGCATTTT. Translated: CASSHAQGGAQPQHF.

This clone was detected only once. J is TRBJ2-1 and V is TRBV5-1; 14 nucleotides match TRBD2. Germline V gene data show CDR1 as SGHRS and CDR2 as YFSETQ. J gave up 8 bases and V 0 bases, and 1 base lay outside the gene matches. This CDR3 is 15 amino acids long. CDR3: CASSLGLAGGDEQFF. The CDR3, as DNA: TGCGCCAGCAGCTTGGGACTAGCGGGAGGGGATGAGCAGTTCTTC.